These 9 T cell receptor beta chains originate from one sample sequenced in a study of cytomegalovirus exposure and HLA in healthy donors. PCR was performed using 60 Vbeta and 13 Jbeta primers. Libraries were prepared by immunoSEQ multiplex PCR; TCRdb keeps only in-frame clonotypes and omits some of them. The sample has 100,000 or so clones, roughly 73% seen once. Sequences were obtained from PBMCs. Source of these receptors: a woman aged 40 to 50 in good health and CMV-seropositive.

The V gene is TRBV20-1, the J gene TRBJ2-7; no reliable D call. Trimming stripped 4 bases from V and 1 base from J, with 5 bases between. Germline CDR1 reads DFQATT; CDR2 reads SNEGSKA (reference sequence). CDR3 length equals 11 residues. Here the CDR3 reads CSATKSYEQYF. The CDR3 DNA sequence: TGCAGTGCTACCAAATCCTACGAGCAGTACTTC.

The chain is built from TRBV14 and TRBJ2-5, with TRBD2 matching over 14 bases. The germline V gene encodes CDR1 SGHDN and CDR2 FVKESK. V dropped 0 bases and J dropped 5; count of bases not matched to a gene: 8. This CDR3 has 18 amino acids. The CDR3 reads CASSQDLRTSGRRETQYF. For the CDR3, the DNA is TGTGCCAGCAGCCAAGATCTCCGGACTAGCGGGAGGCGTGAGACCCAGTACTTC.

The gene calls are TRBV5-1 and TRBJ2-2; TRBD2 aligns across 7 bases. CDR3 size: 15 residues. Germline V gene lookup returns CDR1 SGHRS and CDR2 YFSETQ. Unmatched junction bases numbered 5, after V lost 6 bases and J lost 0 bases. The CDR3 DNA sequence: TGCGCCAGCACCTCACTAGCGACGAACACCGGGGAGCTGTTTTTT. This translates into CASTSLATNTGELFF.

The V gene is TRBV5-6, the J gene TRBJ2-7, with 7 bases that match TRBD1. V dropped 6 bases and J dropped 2; count of bases not matched to a gene: 8. The germline CDR1 and CDR2 sequences are SGHDT and YYEEEE. The CDR3 loop spans 14 amino acids. This CDR3 is CASTLQGTPYEQYF. The DNA for the CDR3 is TGTGCCAGCACCTTACAGGGGACCCCCTACGAGCAGTACTTC.

About this clone itself: Additional DNA sequences in this sample encode the identical CDR3. The chain has TRBV25-1 and TRBJ2-7; 13 bases fit TRBD2. This CDR3 is 17 amino acids long. CDR1 MGHDK and CDR2 SYGVNS come from the germline V gene. V was clipped by 6 bases and J by 1 base; unmatched bases: 9. CDR3 region: CASSPTPGLAGSYEQYF. CDR3 DNA sequence: TGTGCCAGCAGCCCCACCCCGGGACTAGCGGGGTCCTACGAGCAGTACTTC.

V and J are TRBV9 and TRBJ2-1, with TRBD2 identical over 7 bases. Trimming removed 3 bases from V and 3 bases from J; junction bases left unmatched: 6. Germline CDR1 and CDR2: SGDLS and YYNGEE. The CDR3 has 15 amino acids. The CDR3 sequence: CASSGTTGGYNEQFF. In nucleotides, the CDR3 is TGTGCCAGCAGCGGCACTACGGGGGGCTACAATGAGCAGTTCTTC. Looking up the rest from reference TRBV9 and TRBJ2-1 gives the full variable domain: DSGVTQTPKHLITATGQRVTLRCSPRSGDLSVYWYQQSLDQGLQFLIQYYNGEERAKGNILERFSAQQFPDLHSELNLSSLELGDSALYFCASSGTTGGYNEQFFGPGTRLTVL.

The chain is built from TRBV5-1 and TRBJ1-6, with D unclear. This CDR3 has 14 residues. V was clipped by 4 bases and J by 8 bases, with 13 bases between them. Germline lookup yields CDR1 SGHRS and CDR2 YFSETQ. The CDR3 region is CASSMQAGDSPLHF. CDR3 DNA sequence: TGCGCCAGCAGCATGCAGGCAGGTGATTCACCCCTCCACTTT.

The CDR3 here is CASSKTVNYGYTF. DNA for the CDR3: TGTGCCAGCAGCAAAACAGTTAACTATGGCTACACCTTC. The rearrangement links TRBV7-2 to TRBJ1-2; D ambiguous. The CDR3 consists of 13 residues. Germline V gives CDR1 SGHTA, CDR2 FQGNSA. Trimming took off 5 bases at V and 1 base at J, with 8 bases between the two ends.

This rearrangement joins TRBV10-3 to TRBJ2-3, with 10 bases identical to TRBD2. This CDR3 is built from 18 residues. Looked up from germline, CDR1 is ENHRY and CDR2 is SYGVKD. The junction had 12 bases not matched to a gene; V was cut back by 0 bases and J by 6 bases. CDR3 sequence reads: CAISESFGTSASGDTQYF. CDR3 bases: TGTGCCATCAGTGAGTCGTTCGGGACTAGCGCAAGCGGGGATACGCAGTATTTT.